Below, one T cell receptor beta chain is given with its context. This clone appeared a few times. This clone's antigen is unknown. It has no much larger one-base neighbor in the sample; base qualities were not kept. This record comes from a study of cytomegalovirus exposure and HLA in healthy donors (dated by TCRdb to the late 2010s). About the full investigation: According to an earlier analysis of 587 of the donors, about 190 million T cells yielded over 90 million unique TCR beta sequences and 276 Gb of sequence data. A later genetic analysis took genome-wide SNP genotypes for about 65% of the 666 donors and used that subset as a discovery cohort. The number of donors typed differed by locus, with roughly 629-640 for A, B, C, DRB1 and DQB1, 522 for DQA1, 600 to 610 for DPA1, and around 430 for DPB1. In the later analysis, no new phenotypic data were used to find candidate immune exposures; instead, reliance was placed on TCR beta sequences and their occurrence across donors. Class I and class II HLA loci were covered by the typing at four-digit resolution. Donor age, sex, ethnicity and CMV serostatus were collected together with the repertoire data. On average, roughly 240,000 unique TCR beta nucleotide sequences were sequenced per donor among a few hundred genotyped donors of the cohort, with roughly 19% of those sequences being non-productive. An earlier analysis of around 640 of the donors used high-throughput TCR beta sequencing to judge whether each TCR beta V gene segment behaved as functional or pseudogenic. High-throughput TCR immunosequencing, statistical association of individual TCRs with disease status, and machine learning were combined to predict cytomegalovirus infection status. The genetic ancestry cluster associated with self-reported Caucasian donors included 81% of the roughly 410 genotyped donors. Several DR-DQ haplotypes were handled as single units for association and clustering because linkage in the cohort was strong. An early release covering over 500 HLA-typed donors comprised 250 to 350 gigabases of sequencing data and approximately 85 million unique TCR sequences. Besides the first cohort of some 670 subjects, a separate validation cohort made up of 120 or so different subjects was used. The study profiled the T cell repertoires of hundreds of subjects by immunosequencing and related them to cytomegalovirus serostatus. Every repertoire in the discovery cohort had been generated on one and the same sequencing platform. In a later analysis, previously published TCR beta repertoires from 550 to 700 donors were re-analyzed and high-resolution HLA genotyping was added so that TCR occurrence patterns could be studied. The study aimed to test whether signatures of past pathogen exposure could be identified by cataloging public T cell receptors.

Overall results and qualifications from the work: In a later analysis, HLA-associated TCR beta chains showed more clonal expansion and lower generation probabilities than non-associated chains that were equally common. Roughly uniform sequencing depth across donors was assumed in presence/absence analyses, although this assumption may not hold. A later analysis found that TCR association rates varied across HLA loci, with DRB1 alleles showing the most associated TCRs and HLA-C alleles the fewest. According to a later genetic analysis, donors in an Asian-associated ancestry cluster had fewer N-insertions in productive TCRs than the roughly 660-donor mean. Broadly in line with IMGT annotations, most TCR beta V segments showed up in productive rearrangements about 87% or about 30% of the time in an earlier analysis of 450 to 600 of the donors. When HLA alleles, especially DR and DQ, strongly co-occurred, TCR associations were difficult to assign to individual alleles. In vitro tests confirmed that a few of the cytomegalovirus-associated TCR beta chains recognize cytomegalovirus antigens. Several of the top co-occurrence clusters appeared to be linked to parvovirus B19, influenza, CMV and Epstein-Barr virus, according to a later analysis. A later genetic analysis associated a missense DCLRE1C variant with V-gene and J-gene trimming of TCR beta chains, and an independent cohort replicated the association. The sequencing pipeline was judged likely to have produced a cluster of highly shared sequence variants as a technical artifact. Only TCR beta chains were sequenced in this cohort, and the absence of alpha or paired-chain data limited detectable features. At a false discovery rate of 0.05, a later analysis linked under 20,000 TCR beta sequences to specific HLA alleles. A further reported finding was that TCR beta sequences accurately predicted the HLA-A and HLA-B alleles for most subjects in the first cohort. Roughly 15 rarely observed V segments, including chromosome 9 orphons, were excluded from the earlier analysis of just under 600 of the donors because counts were too low. A later analysis found that most CMV-associated TCR beta chains appeared HLA-restricted, with HLA associations seemingly driven largely by CMV exposure. The authors suggested that the approach could potentially be generalized to other disease states and immunological phenotypes. For the cohort, immune exposure information was limited to CMV serostatus. The classifier was reported to diagnose cytomegalovirus status with high specificity and sensitivity in both the original cohort and the validation cohort. Across donors, most TCR sequences were observed very rarely, whereas some public TCRs were present in many individuals. Linkage disequilibrium might explain the correlated functional status among segregating V segments, but an unknown experimental factor could not be ruled out. Because some donors lacked HLA typing at each locus, the association tests relied only on the typed subset. The study gave a list of about 150 TCR beta chains associated with cytomegalovirus.

The cohort consisted of 650 to 700 healthy bone marrow donors. All cohort members were sampled while nominally healthy, although unrecorded immune exposures were likely present. The donor was CMV seronegative and was included in the group of a few hundred seronegative cohort members. A peripheral blood sample was provided by each donor, and peripheral blood mononuclear cells were used for TCR beta sequencing. The Qiagen DNeasy Blood Extraction Kit was used to extract genomic DNA from the blood cell samples. The library relied on the immunoSEQ multiplex PCR assay. For the multiplex PCR, a mixture combining 60 forward primers for TCR Vbeta segments and 13 reverse primers for TCR Jbeta segments was used. The CDR3 region of rearranged TCR beta genes was amplified from genomic DNA by a multiplex PCR assay. The amplified TCR beta libraries were sequenced on the Illumina HiSeq System as 87-base-pair reads. The published analysis was carried out like this. Across the 500 to 700 repertoires, a later analysis counted tens of millions of unique TCR beta chains, some 11 million of which were shared by at least two donors. To remove PCR and sequencing errors, raw reads were error-corrected and collapsed into unique sequences using a nearest-neighbor algorithm that merged closely related sequences. Alignment of CDR3 sequences to IMGT reference sequences was used to assign V, D and J gene segments. For a sequence to be retained, at least a six-nucleotide match to both a V gene segment and a J gene segment was required. Rearrangements were called productive when the CDR3 lacked stop codons and stayed in frame with V and J; all others were non-productive. Following IMGT convention, CDR3 was defined as the stretch from the second conserved V-encoded cysteine up to the conserved J-encoded phenylalanine. Sequences without an unambiguous match to a single V gene segment were excluded from the earlier analysis of a few hundred of the donors. An earlier analysis of 587 of the donors classified V segments as functional when productive rearrangements were above 56.7% and as segregating when the standard deviation between donors was above 5%. A statistical classification framework was developed to diagnose cytomegalovirus status using the catalog of TCR beta chain sequences. V and J gene assignment, in a later analysis, came from comparing TCR nucleotide sequences with IMGT/GENE-DB human TR gene sequences. A later analysis assigned CDR3 sequences and most-parsimonious VDJ recombination scenarios with the TCRdist pipeline. In a later analysis, each TCR beta chain was defined by its CDR3 amino acid sequence together with its V-gene family, and reads without a unique V-gene family were excluded. As a way to deal with suspected cross-contamination and a sequencing artifact, a later analysis dropped nearly 600 nucleotide sequences that were highly shared and had low generation probability. In a later analysis, a clonal expansion index for each public chain was calculated from normalized within-repertoire ranks of inferred template counts. Generation probabilities in a later analysis came from a VDJ recombination model fitted to out-of-frame rearrangements, and those results were checked against IGoR. In a later analysis, TCR-TCR, TCR-HLA and TCR-CMV co-occurrence was scored with hypergeometric tests, and a repertoire-size bias correction was applied to TCR pairs. To estimate false discovery rates, a later analysis permuted the HLA or CMV assignments 20 times. In a later analysis, co-occurring TCRs were grouped using DBSCAN, with TCRdist sequence similarity added in when clustering inside HLA-allele-positive subsets. Repertoires with fewer than 30,000 or more than 120,000 public chains were left out of co-occurrence clustering, as were five repertoires with anomalous nucleotide sharing. Held by TCRdb, this immuneACCESS table contains in-frame sequences only and omits some clones. Under half of the omission traces to an unresolved V gene where checked; the cause of the rest is unknown. That table furnishes V, J and clone size, whereas the DNA furnished D and trimming. Across this sample there are some 110,000 clones, with around 75% seen only once. The ten largest clones take up around 1.5% of the sample.

The sample was PBMCs. The TCR sequence derives from a woman under 30 in good health and CMV-seronegative.

This receptor has the CDR3 CASSPIRDRGDSPLHF. The DNA reads TGCGCCAGCAGCCCAATCCGGGACAGGGGAGACTCACCCCTCCACTTT. Recombination connected TRBV4-1 to TRBJ1-6; 10 central bases correspond to TRBD1. Ends trimmed: V by 4 bases, J by 10 bases; bases unmatched to a gene: 10. The cysteine opens and the phenylalanine closes a CDR3 of 16 amino acids. Left in the record is the CDR3 DNA by itself, 48 bases read in frame from the first base. The germline V gene specifies MGHRA as CDR1 and YSYEKL as CDR2.